This T cell receptor (beta chain) appears in the sequencing data of a study of cytomegalovirus exposure and HLA in healthy donors. Turning to the study itself: T cells numbering about 200 million yielded some 100 million unique TCR beta sequences in an earlier analysis.

Study-wide points: A missense DCLRE1C variant was associated with V- and J-gene trimming of TCR beta chains in a later analysis, and an independent cohort replicated the association. In terms of immune exposure information, only CMV serostatus was available.

On this clone: No antigen is known for it.

60 Vbeta and 13 Jbeta primers were used in PCR. Using immunoSEQ multiplex PCR, the repertoire was profiled, and TCRdb retains in-frame clones only, with some absent. The repertoire holds roughly 190,000 clones, with more than 75% as singletons. The specimen was PBMCs. This TCR was recovered from a woman aged 45-65 years in good health and CMV-seronegative.

CDR3 bases: TGTGCCATCAGTCCTAGACTAACAGGGATATCTGGAAACACCATATATTTT. It is translated as CAISPRLTGISGNTIYF. The chain carries TRBV10-3 and TRBJ1-3; D is possibly TRBD1 (6 bases). Germline V gives CDR1 ENHRY, CDR2 SYGVKD. V was shortened by 5 bases and J by 1 base, with 18 bases between the two germline ends. The CDR3 extends over 17 amino acids.